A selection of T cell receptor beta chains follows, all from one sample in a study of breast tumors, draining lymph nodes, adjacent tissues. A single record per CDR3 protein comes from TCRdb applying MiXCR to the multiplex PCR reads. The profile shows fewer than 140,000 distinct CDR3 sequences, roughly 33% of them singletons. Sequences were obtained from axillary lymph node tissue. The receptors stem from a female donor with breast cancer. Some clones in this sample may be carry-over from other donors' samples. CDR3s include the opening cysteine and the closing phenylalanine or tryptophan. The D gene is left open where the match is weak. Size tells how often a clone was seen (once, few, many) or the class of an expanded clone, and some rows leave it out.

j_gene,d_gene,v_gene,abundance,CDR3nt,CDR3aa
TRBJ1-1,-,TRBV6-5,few,TGTGCCAGCAGCTTCGACAGACTCCGAGCCCAAGCTTTCTTT,CASSFDRLRAQAFF
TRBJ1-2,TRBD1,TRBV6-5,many,TGTGCCAGCAGTCACCCACAGGGGGCAGGAGGCTACACCTTC,CASSHPQGAGGYTF
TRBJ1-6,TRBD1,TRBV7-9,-,TGTGCCAGCAGGCGGACAGGCCATAATTCACCCCTCCACTTT,CASRRTGHNSPLHF
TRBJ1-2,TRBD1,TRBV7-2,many,TGTGCCAGCAGCTCCGGGGACAGTAACTATGGCTACACCTTC,CASSSGDSNYGYTF
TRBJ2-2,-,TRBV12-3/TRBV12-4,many,TGTGCCAGCAAGGGGGCCGGGGAGCTGTTTTTT,CASKGAGELFF
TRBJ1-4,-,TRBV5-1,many,TGCGCCAGCAGCTTGGGGGAACGGGGAAATGAAAAACTGTTTTTT,CASSLGERGNEKLFF
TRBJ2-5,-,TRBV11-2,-,TGTGCCAGCAGCTTAGCAGGGCCTAAAGAGACCCAGTACTTC,CASSLAGPKETQYF
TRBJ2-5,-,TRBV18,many,TGTGCCAGCTCACCGGGACATAAAGAGACCCAGTACTTC,CASSPGHKETQYF
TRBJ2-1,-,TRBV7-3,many,TGTGCCAGCAGCTTAGGAGGGGATAGCTCCTACAATGAGCAGTTCTTC,CASSLGGDSSYNEQFF
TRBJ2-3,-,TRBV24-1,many,TGTGCCACCAGTGATATTGGAGATACGCAGTATTTT,CATSDIGDTQYF
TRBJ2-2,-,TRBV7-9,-,TGTGCCAATCGGGTTTCGAACACCGGGGAGCTGTTTTTT,CANRVSNTGELFF
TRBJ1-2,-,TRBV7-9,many,TGTGCCAGCAGCTTTGAAGGGGGCTATGGCTACACCTTC,CASSFEGGYGYTF
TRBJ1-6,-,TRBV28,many,TGTGCCAGCCACAATGGGGGGGATAATTCACCCCTCCACTTT,CASHNGGDNSPLHF
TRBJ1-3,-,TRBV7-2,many,TGTGCCAGCAGCTTATCGCACCTCGGAAACACCATATATTTT,CASSLSHLGNTIYF
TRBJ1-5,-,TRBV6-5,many,TGTGCCAGCAGTCGCACAGGGCCAGAACAGCCCCAGCATTTT,CASSRTGPEQPQHF
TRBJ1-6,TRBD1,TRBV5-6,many,TGTGCCAGCAGCTTGACAGGGGGCTTTAGTTCACCCCTCCACTTT,CASSLTGGFSSPLHF
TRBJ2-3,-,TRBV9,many,TGTGCCAGCAGCGTAAGCACAGATACGCAGTATTTT,CASSVSTDTQYF
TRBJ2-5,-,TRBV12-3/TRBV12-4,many,TGTGCCAGCAGTAGGGACTTACAAGAGACCCAGTACTTC,CASSRDLQETQYF
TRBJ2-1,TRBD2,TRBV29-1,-,TGCAGCGTTGGGACTGGCGGGGGGGCTCGCGAGCAGTTCTTC,CSVGTGGGAREQFF
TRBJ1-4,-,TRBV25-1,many,TGTGCCAGCAGTGGAGACTTTGAAAAACTGTTTTTT,CASSGDFEKLFF
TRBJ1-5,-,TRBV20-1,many,TGCAGTGCTAGTCCAGGGGGCAATCAGCCCCAGCATTTT,CSASPGGNQPQHF
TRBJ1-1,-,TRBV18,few,TGTGCCAGCTCACCACGGGAGGGTCCGCACACTGAAGCTTTCTTT,CASSPREGPHTEAFF